This TCR beta chain was profiled in a study of blood T cell repertoires in COVID-19. The V gene end was trimmed by 5 bases and the J gene end by 5 bases; junction bases not matched to a gene: 11. The CDR3 is made up of 14 amino acids. Germline-derived CDR1 and CDR2 are GTSNPN and SVGIG (reference sequence). Libraries were prepared by immunoSEQ multiplex PCR; TCRdb keeps only in-frame clonotypes and omits some of them. The data show over 300,000 clones, with around 84% seen just once and 10% held by the top ten. The study drew participants aged about 18 to 90 years from some 24 US areas. Cohorts were determined from participant-reported clinical history.

The V and J genes are TRBV30 and TRBJ2-7; 8 positions agree with TRBD1. Sequenced sample: PBMCs or T cells enriched from blood (not recorded which). The receptor's source is a young woman who had recovered from COVID-19. The CDR3 region has the DNA TGTGCCTGGGAGGTGAAGGACAGGGAGAACGAGCAGTACTTC. Translated: CAWEVKDRENEQYF.